This T cell receptor (beta chain) was sequenced in a study of cytomegalovirus exposure and HLA in healthy donors. Across the whole study: There were 117 million unique TCR beta sequences, drawn from about 180 million T cells, in an earlier analysis. Study-wide points: In the analysis, some V segments, TRBV6-2 and TRBV6-3 included, were excluded as indistinguishable. Later analysis suggested links between common viral pathogens and several top significant clusters.

As to this clone: Its antigen is unknown.

Use of 60 Vbeta and 13 Jbeta primers characterized the PCR. Sequencing was performed with immunoSEQ multiplex PCR; in TCRdb, only in-frame clones are kept and a portion is missing. This sample yields around 140,000 clones, of which 75% are seen a single time; about 3.5% belongs to the top ten. V was pared by 2 bases and J by 0 bases, with 11 bases between. Germline CDR1 and CDR2: LGHNA and YSLEER. The CDR3 is made up of 15 amino acids. The chain couples TRBV4-3 to TRBJ2-7; D is perhaps TRBD1 (6 bases). This receptor was taken from a man aged 40-49 years in good health and CMV-seronegative. The source material was PBMCs. The CDR3: CASSQFGGRSYEQYF. The DNA of the CDR3 is TGCGCCAGCAGCCAATTTGGGGGCCGCTCCTACGAGCAGTACTTC.